This T cell receptor (beta chain) comes out of a study of CD8 T cell repertoires and HIV-1 epitope variants. Study at large: Separate wells received one of Twenty-five Gag or Nef variant peptides.

Trimming removed 3 bases from V and 7 bases from J; junction bases left unmatched: 5. CDR1 and CDR2 (germline): SGHTA, FQGNSA. The CDR3 loop spans 15 amino acids. Here immunoSEQ multiplex PCR was the method, and the copy in TCRdb shows in-frame clones only, minus some. This table has about 90,000 clones, roughly 77% appearing once. The source material was uncultured baseline CD8+ T cells from peripheral blood mononuclear cells (PBMCs). This TCR was recovered from a male donor with HIV. This sequence joins TRBV7-2 and TRBJ2-4; 11 bases align to TRBD1. CDR3 coding DNA: TGTGCCAGCAGCTTCATAGGGACAGGGGGGAACATTCAGTACTTC. Its protein is CASSFIGTGGNIQYF.